This T cell receptor beta chain was observed in a study of cytomegalovirus exposure and HLA in healthy donors. Deletions cut 4 bases from V and 9 bases from J, with 16 bases between. The CDR3 has 14 residues. CDR1 is SGHAT and CDR2 is FQNNGV in the germline V gene. General study points: Analysis performed later found more than 15,000 TCR beta sequences associated with HLA alleles at 0.05 false discovery rate.

About this clone itself: As yet, its antigen is unknown.

Primers included in the PCR were 60 Vbeta and 13 Jbeta primers. Assay used: immunoSEQ multiplex PCR; TCRdb lists only in-frame clones, some missing. The repertoire has around 110,000 clones, 65% to 85% of them found once; the top ten carry 2% to 2.5%. Sequenced material: PBMCs. This sequence joins TRBV11-2 and TRBJ2-1; a possible D gene is TRBD2 (6 bases). The sequence was collected from a man aged 25 to 40 in good health and CMV-seronegative. CDR3 in amino acids: CASSSIRGKGEQFF. DNA for the CDR3: TGTGCCAGCAGCTCGATACGGGGGAAGGGTGAGCAGTTCTTC.